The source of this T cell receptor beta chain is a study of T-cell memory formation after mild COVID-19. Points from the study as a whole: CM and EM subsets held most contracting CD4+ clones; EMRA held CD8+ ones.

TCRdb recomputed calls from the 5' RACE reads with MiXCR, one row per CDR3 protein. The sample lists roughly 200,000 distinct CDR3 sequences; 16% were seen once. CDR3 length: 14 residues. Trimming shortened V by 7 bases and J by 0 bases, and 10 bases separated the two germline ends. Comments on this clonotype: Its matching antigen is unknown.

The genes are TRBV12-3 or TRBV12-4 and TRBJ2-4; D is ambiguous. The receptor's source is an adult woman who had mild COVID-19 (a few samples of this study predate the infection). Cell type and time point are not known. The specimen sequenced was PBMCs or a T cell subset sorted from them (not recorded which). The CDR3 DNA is TGTGCCAGCACCAGCAGTCTAGCCAAAAACATTCAGTACTTC. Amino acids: CASTSSLAKNIQYF.